The clone carrying this T cell receptor (beta chain) was observed at least ten times. The data belong to a study of neurological immune-mediated disorders. Germline CDR1 SGHRS, CDR2 YFSETQ. V shed 3 bases and J 0 bases; nucleotides not matched to a gene: 3. This CDR3 comprises 16 residues. TCRdb reprocessed the 5' RACE reads via MiXCR and lists one record per CDR3 protein. The data show under 75,000 distinct CDR3 sequences, about 3.4% seen once. This sequence was found in a woman aged 55-75 years with multiple sclerosis. This chain links TRBV5-1 with TRBJ2-3, with 11 nucleotides matching TRBD2. Material: PBMCs. The CDR3 region has the DNA TGCGCCAGCAGCTGGGGACTAGCGGCTAGCACAGATACGCAGTATTTT. This sequence encodes CASSWGLAASTDTQYF. Complete variable domain (other parts from reference TRBV5-1 and TRBJ2-3): KAGVTQTPRYLIKTRGQQVTLSCSPISGHRSVSWYQQTPGQGLQFLFEYFSETQRNKGNFPGRFSGRQFSNSRSEMNVSTLELGDSALYLCASSWGLAASTDTQYFGPGTRLTVL.